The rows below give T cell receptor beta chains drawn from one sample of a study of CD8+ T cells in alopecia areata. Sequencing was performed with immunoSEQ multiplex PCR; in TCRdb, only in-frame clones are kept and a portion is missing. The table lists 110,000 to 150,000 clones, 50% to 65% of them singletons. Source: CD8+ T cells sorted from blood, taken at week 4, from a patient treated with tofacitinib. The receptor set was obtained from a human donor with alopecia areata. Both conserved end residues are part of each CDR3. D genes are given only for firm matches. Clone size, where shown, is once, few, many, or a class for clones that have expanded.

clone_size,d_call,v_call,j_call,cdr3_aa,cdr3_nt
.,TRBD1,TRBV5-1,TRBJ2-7,CASSPGQGGYEQYF,TGCGCCAGCAGCCCTGGACAGGGAGGCTACGAGCAGTACTTC
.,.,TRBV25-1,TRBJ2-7,CASSPGAFYEQYF,TGTGCCAGCAGCCCAGGGGCGTTCTACGAGCAGTACTTC
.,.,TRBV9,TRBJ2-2,CASSPPNTGELFF,TGTGCCAGCAGCCCCCCCAACACCGGGGAGCTGTTTTTT
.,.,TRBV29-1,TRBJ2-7,CSVEGGAPNEQYF,TGCAGCGTTGAAGGGGGTGCTCCCAACGAGCAGTACTTC
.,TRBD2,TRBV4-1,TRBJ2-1,CASSQEELAGEQFF,TGCGCCAGCAGCCAAGAGGAACTAGCGGGGGAGCAGTTCTTC
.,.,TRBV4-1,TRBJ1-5,CASSQEDTISNQPQHF,TGCGCCAGCAGCCAAGAGGATACTATAAGCAATCAGCCCCAGCATTTT
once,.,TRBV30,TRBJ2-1,CAWNPDSNEQFF,TGTGCCTGGAATCCGGACAGCAATGAGCAGTTCTTC
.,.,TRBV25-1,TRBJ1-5,CASSGKGWDQPQHF,TGTGCCAGCAGTGGGAAGGGATGGGATCAGCCCCAGCATTTT
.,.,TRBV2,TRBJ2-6,CASSEESPGANVLTF,TGTGCCAGCAGTGAGGAAAGTCCTGGGGCCAACGTCCTGACTTTC
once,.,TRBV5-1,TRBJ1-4,CASSSTGRNEKLFF,TGCGCCAGCAGCTCCACAGGGAGGAATGAAAAACTGTTTTTT
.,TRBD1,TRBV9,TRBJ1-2,CASSPGTGEDGYTF,TGTGCCAGCAGCCCGGGGACAGGGGAAGATGGCTACACCTTC
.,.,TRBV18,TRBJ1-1,CASSPDWGANTEAFF,TGTGCCAGCTCACCAGATTGGGGCGCGAACACTGAAGCTTTCTTT
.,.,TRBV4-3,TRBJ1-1,CASSQDPSGQGTEAFF,TGCGCCAGCAGCCAAGATCCGTCAGGGCAGGGCACTGAAGCTTTCTTT
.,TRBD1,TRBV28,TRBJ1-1,CASSLKFQGANTEAFF,TGTGCCAGCAGTTTAAAATTTCAGGGGGCGAACACTGAAGCTTTCTTT
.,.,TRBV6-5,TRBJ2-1,CASSQDYPDEQFF,TGTGCCAGCAGCCAGGACTACCCCGATGAGCAGTTCTTC
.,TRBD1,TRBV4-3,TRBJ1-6,CASNHGQGAISPLHF,TGCGCCAGCAACCATGGACAGGGTGCAATTTCACCCCTCCACTTT
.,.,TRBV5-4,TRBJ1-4,CASSAPGNEKLFF,TGTGCCAGCAGCGCCCCGGGGAATGAAAAACTGTTTTTT
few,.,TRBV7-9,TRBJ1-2,CASSGARFGPLETNYGYTF,TGTGCCAGCAGCGGAGCACGGTTCGGGCCTCTCGAAACTAACTATGGCTACACCTTC
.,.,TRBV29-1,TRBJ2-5,CSVTGETQYF,TGCAGCGTGACCGGGGAGACCCAGTACTTC
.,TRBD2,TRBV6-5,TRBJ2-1,CASSSGTSYEQFF,TGTGCCAGCAGCTCCGGGACTAGCTATGAGCAGTTCTTC
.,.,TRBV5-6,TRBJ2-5,CASSSTGETQYF,TGTGCCAGCAGCTCCACCGGGGAGACCCAGTACTTC
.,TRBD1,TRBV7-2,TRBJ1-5,CASSPGTAGNQPQHF,TGTGCCAGCAGCCCGGGGACAGCGGGCAATCAGCCCCAGCATTTT
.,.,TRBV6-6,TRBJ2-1,CASGERNYNEQFF,TGTGCCAGTGGCGAGCGGAATTACAATGAGCAGTTCTTC